Sequencing of this TCR beta chain was carried out in a study of identical twins. V lost 8 bases, J lost 7 bases, and 9 bases stayed unmatched. The CDR3 is made up of 14 amino acids. TCRdb recomputed calls from the 5' RACE reads with MiXCR, one row per CDR3 protein. This sample has just under 550,000 distinct CDR3 sequences; around 15% occur once, and the top ten carry roughly 0.4%. A further study also used this sample, focusing on yellow fever vaccine responses in identical twins.

The sample consisted of CD4+ T cells sorted from blood. The TCR was taken from a woman under 30 in good health. This chain connects TRBV12-3 or TRBV12-4 to TRBJ2-3; 10 nucleotides align to TRBD2. As DNA, the CDR3 is TGTGCCAGCCGACTGGCTAGCGGGAGTAATACGCAGTATTTT. It translates to CASRLASGSNTQYF.